This T cell receptor beta chain was recovered during a study of blood T cell repertoires in COVID-19. Study summary: Samples of COVID-19 (acute and convalescent) were obtained from the United States, Italy and Spain.

Trimming took off 6 bases at V and 0 bases at J, with 11 bases between the two ends. CDR3 length: 15 residues. The germline gives CDR1 SNHLY, CDR2 FYNNEI. In the authors' workflow: Reference gene primer amplification gave estimated nucleated cell counts. Profiled with immunoSEQ multiplex PCR; TCRdb holds only in-frame clones, not every one. For V, J and clone size, that table is used; D and trimming come from the DNA. The sample yields 450,000 or so clones, approximately 92% seen once. The clonotype was recovered from a man between 18 and 35 years old with COVID-19, enrolled during active disease. The specimen sequenced was peripheral blood. The rearrangement joins TRBV2 to TRBJ1-4; D not certain. CDR3 protein: CASRKEIATNEKLFF. CDR3 DNA: TGTGCCAGCAGAAAGGAGATTGCAACTAATGAAAAACTGTTTTTT.